This T cell receptor beta chain was recorded in a study of control samples from healthy donors and cancer patients. The method was immunoSEQ multiplex PCR; TCRdb's version includes in-frame clones alone and lacks a portion of them. The sample records some 150,000 clones, roughly 94% being singletons. The CDR3 spans 17 residues. Trimming took 5 bases from V and 0 from J; bases not matched to a gene: 10. CDR1 and CDR2 (germline): MNHNY, SVGAGI (reference sequence). This clone has a handful of counts. V usage is TRBV6-6 and J usage is TRBJ2-7; the match to TRBD1 covers 10 bases. The sample comprised PBMCs. This receptor was obtained from a man aged 55 to 69 with colorectal cancer. The CDR3 DNA reads as TGTGCCAGCAGTCCCGGGACAGGGGAAGGGTACTCCTACGAGCAGTACTTC. Translated: CASSPGTGEGYSYEQYF.